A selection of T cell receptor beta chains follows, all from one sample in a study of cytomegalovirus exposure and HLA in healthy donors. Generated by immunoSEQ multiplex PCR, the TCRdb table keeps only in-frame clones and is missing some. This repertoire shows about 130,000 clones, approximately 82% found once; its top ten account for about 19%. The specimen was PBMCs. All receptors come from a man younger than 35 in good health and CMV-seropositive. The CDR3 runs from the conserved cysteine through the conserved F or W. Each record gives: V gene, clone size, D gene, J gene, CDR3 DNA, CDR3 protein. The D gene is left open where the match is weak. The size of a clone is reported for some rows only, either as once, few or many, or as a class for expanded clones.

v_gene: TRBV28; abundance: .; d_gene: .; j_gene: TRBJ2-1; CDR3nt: TGTGCCAGCTGGGCGTGGCAGGGGGGATACAATGAGCAGTTCTTC; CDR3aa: CASWAWQGGYNEQFF
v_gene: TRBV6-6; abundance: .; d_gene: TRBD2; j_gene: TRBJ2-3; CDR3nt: TGTGCCAGCAGTTACTCCGGACTAGCTACAGATACGCAGTATTTT; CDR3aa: CASSYSGLATDTQYF
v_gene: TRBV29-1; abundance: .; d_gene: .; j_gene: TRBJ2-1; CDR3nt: TGCAGCGTTGAACTAAATTCTATTGCCAATGAGCAGTTCTTC; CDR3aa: CSVELNSIANEQFF
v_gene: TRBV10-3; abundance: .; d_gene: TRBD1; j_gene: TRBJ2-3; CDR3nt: TGTGCCATCAGGGACCCCGGGACAGGGGGAAGGGATACGCAGTATTTT; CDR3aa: CAIRDPGTGGRDTQYF
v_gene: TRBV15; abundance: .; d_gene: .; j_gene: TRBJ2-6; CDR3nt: TGTGCCACCAGCACCGAAGGTACAGGGAGCTTCTCTGGGGCCAACGTCCTGACTTTC; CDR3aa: CATSTEGTGSFSGANVLTF
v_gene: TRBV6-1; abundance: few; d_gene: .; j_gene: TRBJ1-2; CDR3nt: TGTGCCAGCAGCCAGGGTGTCTACCTTGGCTACACCTTC; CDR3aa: CASSQGVYLGYTF
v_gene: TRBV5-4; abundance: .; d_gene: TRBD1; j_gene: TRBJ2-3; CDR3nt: TGTGCCAGCAGCTTAGACAGGGGGCCGCGCCAGTCCACAGATACGCAGTATTTT; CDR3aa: CASSLDRGPRQSTDTQYF
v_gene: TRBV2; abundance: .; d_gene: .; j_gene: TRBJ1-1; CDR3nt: TGTGCCAGCAGGGGGGCGGCCGGCGTGAACACTGAAGCTTTCTTT; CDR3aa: CASRGAAGVNTEAFF
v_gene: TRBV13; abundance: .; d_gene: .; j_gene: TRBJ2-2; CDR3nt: TGTGCCAGCAGCTTAGTCAGCGTCTACACCGGGGAGCTGTTTTTT; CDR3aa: CASSLVSVYTGELFF
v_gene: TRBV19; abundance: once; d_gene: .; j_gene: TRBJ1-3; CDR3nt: TGTGCCAGTACCCTGATGGGGCTTGGAAACACCATATATTTT; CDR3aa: CASTLMGLGNTIYF
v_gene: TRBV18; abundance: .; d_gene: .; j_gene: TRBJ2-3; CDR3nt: TGTGCCAGCTCACCATCATCAGGGGATACGCAGTATTTT; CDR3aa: CASSPSSGDTQYF
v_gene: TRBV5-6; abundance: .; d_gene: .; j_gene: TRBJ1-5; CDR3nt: TGTGCCAGCAGCTTAGGGACATTGGGGGGGGCCCAGCATTTT; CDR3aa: CASSLGTLGGAQHF
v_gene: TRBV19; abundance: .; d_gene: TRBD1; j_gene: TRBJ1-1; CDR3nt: TGTGCCAGTAGTACGGGACAGGGGATTCTAAACACTGAAGCTTTCTTT; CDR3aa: CASSTGQGILNTEAFF
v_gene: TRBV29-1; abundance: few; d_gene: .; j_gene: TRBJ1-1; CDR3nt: TGCAGCGTACTCAGACAGTCTGCGAACACTGAAGCTTTCTTT; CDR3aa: CSVLRQSANTEAFF
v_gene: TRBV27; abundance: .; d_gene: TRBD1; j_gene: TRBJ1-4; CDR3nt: TGTGCCAGCAGTTTATCCTGGGACAGTATAAATGAAAAACTGTTTTTT; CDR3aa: CASSLSWDSINEKLFF
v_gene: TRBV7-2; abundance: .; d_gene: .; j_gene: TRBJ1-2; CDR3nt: TGTGCCACCCCGGATGGCTACACCTTC; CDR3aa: CATPDGYTF
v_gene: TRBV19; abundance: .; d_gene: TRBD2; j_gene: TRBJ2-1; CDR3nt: TGTGCCAGTAGTATCTGGACTAGCGGGGGAAATGAGCAGTTCTTC; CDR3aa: CASSIWTSGGNEQFF
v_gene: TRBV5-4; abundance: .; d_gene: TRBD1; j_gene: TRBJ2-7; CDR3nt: TGTGCCAGCAGCTGGAAGGACAGGTACTCCTACGAGCAGTACTTC; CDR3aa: CASSWKDRYSYEQYF
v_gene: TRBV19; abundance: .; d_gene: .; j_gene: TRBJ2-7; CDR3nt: TGTGCCAGTAGTATGGGTCAGGCGCCCAGCGAGCAGTACTTC; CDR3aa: CASSMGQAPSEQYF
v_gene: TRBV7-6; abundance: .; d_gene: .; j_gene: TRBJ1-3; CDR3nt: TGTGCCAGCAGCCCCGACAGAGGAAACACCATATATTTT; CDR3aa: CASSPDRGNTIYF
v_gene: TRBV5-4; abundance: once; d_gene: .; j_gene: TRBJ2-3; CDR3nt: TGTGCCAGCAGCTTGCGGGGTGGCACAGATACGCAGTATTTT; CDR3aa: CASSLRGGTDTQYF
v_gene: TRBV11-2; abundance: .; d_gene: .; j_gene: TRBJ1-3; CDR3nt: TGTGCCAGCAGCTCAGGACAGAGCTCTGGAAACACCATATATTTT; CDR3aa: CASSSGQSSGNTIYF
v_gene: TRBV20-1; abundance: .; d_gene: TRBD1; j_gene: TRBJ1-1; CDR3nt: TGCAGTGCTAGCGACAGGGCTGAAGCTTTCTTT; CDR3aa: CSASDRAEAFF
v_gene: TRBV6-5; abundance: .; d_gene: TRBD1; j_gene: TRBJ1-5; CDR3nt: TGTGCCAGCAGCTTGGGACAGGGGATAGATCAGCCCCAGCATTTT; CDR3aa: CASSLGQGIDQPQHF
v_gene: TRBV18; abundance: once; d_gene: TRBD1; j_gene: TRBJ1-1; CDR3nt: TGTGCCAGCTCACCTGGACAGGGGGCTAGAACTGAAGCTTTCTTT; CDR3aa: CASSPGQGARTEAFF
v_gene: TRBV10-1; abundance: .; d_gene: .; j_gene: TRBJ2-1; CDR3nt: TGCGCCAGCAGTGACCCGGGACTTCGGCAGTTCTTC; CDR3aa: CASSDPGLRQFF
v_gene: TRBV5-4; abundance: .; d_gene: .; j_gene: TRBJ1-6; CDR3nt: TGTGCCAGCAGCTTGTACAATAATTCACCCCTCCACTTT; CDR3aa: CASSLYNNSPLHF
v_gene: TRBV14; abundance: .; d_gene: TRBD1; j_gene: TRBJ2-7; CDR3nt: TGTGCCAGCAGCCAAGAACAGGGGGCGCAGTACGAGCAGTACTTC; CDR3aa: CASSQEQGAQYEQYF
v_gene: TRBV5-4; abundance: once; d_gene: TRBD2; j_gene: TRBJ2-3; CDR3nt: TGTGCCAGCAGCACCAAGGGACTAGCGGGGGCAGATACGCAGTATTTT; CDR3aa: CASSTKGLAGADTQYF
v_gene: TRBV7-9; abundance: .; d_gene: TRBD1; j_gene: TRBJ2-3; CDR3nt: TGTGCCAGCAGCCAGGGACAGGTCGACACAGATACGCAGTATTTT; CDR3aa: CASSQGQVDTDTQYF
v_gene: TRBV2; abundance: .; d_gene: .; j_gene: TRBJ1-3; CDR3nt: TGTGCCAGCATCTACAGGGTCAACTCTGGAAACACCATATATTTT; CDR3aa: CASIYRVNSGNTIYF
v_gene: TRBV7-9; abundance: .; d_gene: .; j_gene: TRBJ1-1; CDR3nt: TGTGCCAGCAGCTTAGTAGGATCAGGGTCGGCTTTCTTT; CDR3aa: CASSLVGSGSAFF
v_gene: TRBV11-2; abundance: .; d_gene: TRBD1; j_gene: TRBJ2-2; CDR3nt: TGTGCCAGCAGCGTGGGATCCGGGACAGGGGGGAACACCGGGGAGCTGTTTTTT; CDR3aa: CASSVGSGTGGNTGELFF
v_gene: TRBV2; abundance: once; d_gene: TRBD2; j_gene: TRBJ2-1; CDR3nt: TGTGCCAGCAGCTCTTTCGGGGGGGGCTATGAGCAGTTCTTC; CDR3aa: CASSSFGGGYEQFF
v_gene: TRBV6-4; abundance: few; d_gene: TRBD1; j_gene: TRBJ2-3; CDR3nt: TGTGCCAGCAGTGACTCGACAGGGGGCCCAGATACGCAGTATTTT; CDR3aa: CASSDSTGGPDTQYF
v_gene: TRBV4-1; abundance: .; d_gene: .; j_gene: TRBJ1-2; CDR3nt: TGCGCCAGCAGCCAAGAGACAGCTAACTATGGCTACACCTTC; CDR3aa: CASSQETANYGYTF
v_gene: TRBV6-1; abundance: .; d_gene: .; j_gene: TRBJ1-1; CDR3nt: TGTGCCAGCAGTGGGACAGAGAACACTGAAGCTTTCTTT; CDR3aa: CASSGTENTEAFF
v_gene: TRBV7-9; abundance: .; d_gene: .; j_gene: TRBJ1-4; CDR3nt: TGTGCCAGCAGATCTCAGGGGTTAATGGGTGAAAAACTGTTTTTT; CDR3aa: CASRSQGLMGEKLFF
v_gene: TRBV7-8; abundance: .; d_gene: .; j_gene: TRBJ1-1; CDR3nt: TGTGCCAGCAGCCTAAGGTTGGGGGGGAACACTGAAGCTTTCTTT; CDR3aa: CASSLRLGGNTEAFF
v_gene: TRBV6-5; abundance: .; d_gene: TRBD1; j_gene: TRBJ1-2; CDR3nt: TGTGCCAGCAGCCCAGGGACAGGTGGCTACACCTTC; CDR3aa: CASSPGTGGYTF
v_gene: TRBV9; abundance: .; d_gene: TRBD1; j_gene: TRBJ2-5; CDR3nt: TGTGCCAGCAGCAAACAGGGGGGCGGAGAGACCCAGTACTTC; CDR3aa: CASSKQGGGETQYF
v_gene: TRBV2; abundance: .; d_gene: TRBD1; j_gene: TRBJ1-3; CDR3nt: TGTGCCAGCGGGACAGGGGCGAACACCATATATTTT; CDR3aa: CASGTGANTIYF
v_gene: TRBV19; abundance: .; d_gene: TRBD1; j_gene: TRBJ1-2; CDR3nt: TGTGCCAGTAGCCAGGGGGGAATCTATGGCTACACCTTC; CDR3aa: CASSQGGIYGYTF
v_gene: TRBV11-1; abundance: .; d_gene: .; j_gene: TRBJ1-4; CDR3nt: TGTGCCAGCAGCCTGTCGGAGGCGGCTAATGAAAAACTGTTTTTT; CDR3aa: CASSLSEAANEKLFF
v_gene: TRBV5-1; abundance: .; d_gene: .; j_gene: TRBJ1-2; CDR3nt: TGCGCCAGCAGCTTGACACAGCAAAACTATGGCTACACCTTC; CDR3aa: CASSLTQQNYGYTF
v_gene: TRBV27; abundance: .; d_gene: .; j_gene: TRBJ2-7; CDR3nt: TGTGCCAGCAGTTTTGGGGCCTCCTACGAGCAGTACTTC; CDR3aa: CASSFGASYEQYF
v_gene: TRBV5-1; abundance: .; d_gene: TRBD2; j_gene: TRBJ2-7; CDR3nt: TGCGCCAGCAGCTTGGTCCTAGCGGGGGCCCTAGCCTACGAGCAGTACTTC; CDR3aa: CASSLVLAGALAYEQYF
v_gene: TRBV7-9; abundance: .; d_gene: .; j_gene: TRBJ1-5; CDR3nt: TGTGCCAGCAGCTCACCGATCGCCAAGGGGGACGGAGATCAGCCCCAGCATTTT; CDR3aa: CASSSPIAKGDGDQPQHF
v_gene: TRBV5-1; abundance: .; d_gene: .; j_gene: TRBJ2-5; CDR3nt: TGCGCCAGCAGGCAGGCAACTAGCTACGCTGAGACCCAGTACTTC; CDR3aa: CASRQATSYAETQYF
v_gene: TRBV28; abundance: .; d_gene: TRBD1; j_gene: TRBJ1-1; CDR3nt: TGTGCCAGCAGCTTAACAGGGGTGACCACTGAAGCTTTCTTT; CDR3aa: CASSLTGVTTEAFF
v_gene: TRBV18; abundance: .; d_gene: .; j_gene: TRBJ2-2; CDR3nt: TGTGCCAGCTCACCAGGAACCAGAGGCGGGGAGCTGTTTTTT; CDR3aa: CASSPGTRGGELFF
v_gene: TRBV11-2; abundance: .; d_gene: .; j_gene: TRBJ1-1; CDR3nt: TGTGCCAGCAGGAAACGGTCGAACACTGAAGCTTTCTTT; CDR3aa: CASRKRSNTEAFF